This T cell receptor (beta chain) came from a study of CD8+ T cells in alopecia areata. Regarding this clone: Its antigen is currently unknown. The junction departs from the called germline gene at one end, perhaps through a read error.

As to treatment: oral pan-JAK inhibitor, 5-10 mg twice daily. Punch biopsies of lesional scalp, plus peripheral blood, were taken from alopecia areata patients. General study findings and limits: Clonality in the scalp and expanded CD8+ clones ranked among the top 100 were significantly decreased by tofacitinib. Higher clonality than in normal scalp was seen in lesional scalp, especially alopecia totalis/universalis.

Germline CDR1 SGHTA, CDR2 FQGNSA. This CDR3 is 13 amino acids long. It was cDNA, reverse transcribed from extracted RNA, that served as the sequencing template. Measured with immunoSEQ multiplex PCR; TCRdb has only the in-frame clones, and not every one. The profile shows roughly 3,800 clones, approximately 74% of them singletons. Here the sequenced sample was skin, taken at week 24, from a patient treated with tofacitinib. This chain connects TRBV7-2 to TRBJ1-5; a possible D gene is TRBD1 (6 bases). The TCR sequence derives from a human donor with alopecia areata. CDR3 in DNA: TGTGCCATCAGCTTCAGGGGTGATCAGCCCCAGCATTTT. Encoded protein: CAISFRGDQPQHF.